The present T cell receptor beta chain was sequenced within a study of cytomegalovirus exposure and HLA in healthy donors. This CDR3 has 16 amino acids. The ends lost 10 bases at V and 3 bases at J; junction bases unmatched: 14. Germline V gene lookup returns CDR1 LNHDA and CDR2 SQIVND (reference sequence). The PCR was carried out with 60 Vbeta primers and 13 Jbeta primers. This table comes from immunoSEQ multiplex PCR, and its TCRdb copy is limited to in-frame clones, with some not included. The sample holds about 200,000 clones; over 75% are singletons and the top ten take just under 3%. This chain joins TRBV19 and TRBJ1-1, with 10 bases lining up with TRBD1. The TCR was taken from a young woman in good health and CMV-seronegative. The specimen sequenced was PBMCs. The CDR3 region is CATIGQGVGSYTEAFF. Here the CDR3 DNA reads TGTGCCACTATTGGACAGGGGGTGGGTTCGTACACTGAAGCTTTCTTT.